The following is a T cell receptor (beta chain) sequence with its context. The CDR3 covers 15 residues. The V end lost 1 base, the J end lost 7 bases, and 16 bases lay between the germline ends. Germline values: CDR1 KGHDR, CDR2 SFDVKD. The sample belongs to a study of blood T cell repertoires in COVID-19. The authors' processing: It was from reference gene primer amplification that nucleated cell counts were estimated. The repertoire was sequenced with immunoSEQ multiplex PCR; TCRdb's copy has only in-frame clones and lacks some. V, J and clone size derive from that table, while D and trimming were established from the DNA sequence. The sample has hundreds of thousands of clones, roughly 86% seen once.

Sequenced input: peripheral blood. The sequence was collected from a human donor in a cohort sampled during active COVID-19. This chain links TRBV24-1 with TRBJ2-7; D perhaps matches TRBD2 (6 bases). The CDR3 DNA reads TGTGCCACCAGTGATTTTTCGGGAGAAAAGGGGGAGCAGTACTTC. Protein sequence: CATSDFSGEKGEQYF.